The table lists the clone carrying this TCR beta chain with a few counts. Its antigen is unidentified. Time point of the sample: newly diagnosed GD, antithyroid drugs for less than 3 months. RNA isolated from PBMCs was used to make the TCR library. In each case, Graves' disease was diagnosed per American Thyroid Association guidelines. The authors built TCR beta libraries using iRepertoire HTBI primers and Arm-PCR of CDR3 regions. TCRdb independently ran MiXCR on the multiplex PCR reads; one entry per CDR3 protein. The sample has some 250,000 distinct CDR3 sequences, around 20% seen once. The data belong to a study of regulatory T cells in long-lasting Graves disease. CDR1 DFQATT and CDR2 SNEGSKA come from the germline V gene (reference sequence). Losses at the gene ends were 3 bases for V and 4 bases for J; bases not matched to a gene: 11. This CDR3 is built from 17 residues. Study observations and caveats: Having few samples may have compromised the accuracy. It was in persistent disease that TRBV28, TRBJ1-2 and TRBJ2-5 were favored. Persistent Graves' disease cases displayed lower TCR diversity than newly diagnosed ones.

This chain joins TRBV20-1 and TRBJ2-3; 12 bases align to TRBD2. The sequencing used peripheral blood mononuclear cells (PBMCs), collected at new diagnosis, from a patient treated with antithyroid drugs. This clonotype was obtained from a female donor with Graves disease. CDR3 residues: CSASPRTSGKRADTQYF. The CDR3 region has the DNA TGCAGTGCTAGTCCCCGGACTAGCGGGAAACGCGCAGATACGCAGTATTTT.